This T cell receptor (beta chain) stems from a study of T cell responses to AZD1222 COVID-19 vaccine. TCRdb keeps only in-frame clones here, not all; method: immunoSEQ multiplex PCR. The table includes 140,000 to 150,000 clones, more than 70% detected once. Of note for this clone: The antigen is undetermined.

Germline V CDR1 and CDR2: SNHLY, FYNNEI. The CDR3 runs to 17 residues. The ends lost 2 bases at V and 3 bases at J; junction bases unmatched: 10. Regarding the study as a whole: Donors were chiefly white British, with a greater number of females, and clonal diversity was perhaps underestimated.

The receptor's source is an adult in good health. This sample comprised peripheral blood, obtained on day 0 of AZD1222 vaccination. This sequence joins TRBV2 and TRBJ2-4; TRBD1 matches 7 bases. The CDR3: CASSERVAGGSKNIQYF. Here the CDR3 DNA reads TGTGCCAGCAGTGAACGGGTAGCAGGGGGAAGCAAAAACATTCAGTACTTC.